This is a list of T cell receptor beta chains from one sample in a study of blood T cell repertoires in COVID-19. The data were produced by immunoSEQ multiplex PCR, yet TCRdb's version contains in-frame clones alone and is incomplete. The table shows roughly 50,000 clones, with roughly 89% occurring only once. Material: peripheral blood. These receptors originate from an older man with acute or convalescent COVID-19. The CDR3 runs from the conserved cysteine through the conserved F or W. The D gene is left open where the match is weak. Rows give clone size only sometimes, using once, few, many, or a class for an expanded clone.

>TRBJ2-2|TRBV9|-|-
TGTGCCAGCAGCCCATCACGGACTGGGGCCGGGGAGCTGTTTTTT
CASSPSRTGAGELFF
>TRBJ2-5|TRBV21-1|-|-
-
CASSRPPWGQGSLRETQYF
>TRBJ2-2|TRBV5-4|TRBD1|-
TGTGCCAGCAGCGTCAACAGGGGCACCGGGGAGCTGTTTTTT
CASSVNRGTGELFF
>TRBJ1-5|TRBV6-1|-|-
TGTGCCAGCAGTGAAGCCTTTGACAGATATAGCAATCAGCCCCAGCATTTT
CASSEAFDRYSNQPQHF
>TRBJ2-7|TRBV11-2|TRBD1|few
TGTGCCAGCAGGCGCGGGACAGGATCCCTCTACGAGCAGTACTTC
CASRRGTGSLYEQYF
>TRBJ1-2|TRBV18|TRBD1|-
TGTGCCAGCTCAGCACGGACAGGGGGCTATGGCTACACCTTC
CASSARTGGYGYTF
>TRBJ2-3|TRBV30|TRBD2|-
TGTGCCTGGAGTGGGACTAGCGGGGGGTTCGCAGATACGCAGTATTTT
CAWSGTSGGFADTQYF
>TRBJ1-6|TRBV4-1|TRBD1|-
TGCGCCAGCAGCCAATACCCCGGGACAGGGACTTCACCCCTCCACTTT
CASSQYPGTGTSPLHF
>TRBJ1-5|TRBV27|TRBD1|-
TGTGCCAGCAGCAGGGGGAATAGCAATCAGCCCCAGCATTTT
CASSRGNSNQPQHF
>TRBJ1-1|TRBV6-5|TRBD1|-
TGTGCCAGCAGTAACGACAGGGGAACGAACACTGAAGCTTTCTTT
CASSNDRGTNTEAFF
>TRBJ1-6|TRBV6-7|TRBD1|once
TGTGCCAGCAGTCAACGGACAGGGGGCTCAAATTCACCCCTCCACTTT
CASSQRTGGSNSPLHF
>TRBJ2-5|TRBV5-1|TRBD2|-
TGCGCCAGCAGCCCATGGACTAGCGGGGCTATCCCCAGGGAGACCCAGTACTTC
CASSPWTSGAIPRETQYF
>TRBJ2-3|TRBV5-1|TRBD1|-
TGCGCCAGCAGCCGGGACAGCGAAATGAATACGCAGTATTTT
CASSRDSEMNTQYF
>TRBJ1-2|TRBV12-3/TRBV12-4|-|-
TGTGCCAGTCAGGGAATTAACTATGGCTACACCTTC
CASQGINYGYTF
>TRBJ1-2|TRBV30|TRBD1|-
TGTGCCTGGAATGAGAGGACAGGGGCTTTCTATGGCTACACCTTC
CAWNERTGAFYGYTF
>TRBJ1-5|TRBV5-1|-|-
TGCGCCAGCAGCTTGGTGGGCGAGCCAGGACAGCCCCAGCATTTT
CASSLVGEPGQPQHF
>TRBJ1-4|TRBV5-5|-|-
TGTGCCAGCAGCTTCGGTCGGACTAATGAAAAACTGTTTTTT
CASSFGRTNEKLFF
>TRBJ2-3|TRBV9|-|-
TGTGCCAGCAGCGCGGCCTCACAGGCAAATACGCAGTATTTT
CASSAASQANTQYF
>TRBJ2-2|TRBV3-1/TRBV3-2|TRBD1|-
TGTGCCAGCAGCCGAGCTCGACAGGGACGGAACACCGGGGAGCTGTTTTTT
CASSRARQGRNTGELFF
>TRBJ1-4|TRBV5-4|TRBD1|once
TGTGCCAGCAGCTTGCAGGGACAGAATGAAAAACTGTTTTTT
CASSLQGQNEKLFF
>TRBJ2-1|TRBV25-1|TRBD2|once
TGTGCCAGCAGGATGACTAGCGGGGGGTACAATGAGCAGTTCTTC
CASRMTSGGYNEQFF
>TRBJ1-1|TRBV9|-|few
TGTGCCAGCAGCGTTAAACCGGGCACTGAAGCTTTCTTT
CASSVKPGTEAFF
>TRBJ1-6|TRBV19|-|few
TGTGCCAGTAGTATCTCACAGGGTGAAATGGCCCTCCACTTT
CASSISQGEMALHF
>TRBJ2-2|TRBV5-1|TRBD1|-
TGCGCCAGCAGCTATACAGGGGGTAGGGCCACCGGGGAGCTGTTTTTT
CASSYTGGRATGELFF
>TRBJ2-1|TRBV6-5|-|-
TGTGCCAGCAGTACTGCCCAAAGGCAGTTCTTC
CASSTAQRQFF
>TRBJ1-1|TRBV4-2|-|once
TGTGCCAGCAGCCAAGAAGTGCAGGGGTTCACTGAAGCTTTCTTT
CASSQEVQGFTEAFF
>TRBJ2-7|TRBV27|-|-
TGTGCCAGCAGTCCCCCCCGAACAGGGATCTCCTACGAGCAGTACTTC
CASSPPRTGISYEQYF
>TRBJ1-4|TRBV3-1/TRBV3-2|-|-
TGTGCCAGCAGCCCCTACGGCAACAGCGAAAAACTGTTTTTT
CASSPYGNSEKLFF
>TRBJ1-2|TRBV5-1|-|-
TGCGCCAGCAGCTTGGGCGACAGTTTTTATGGCTACACCTTC
CASSLGDSFYGYTF
>TRBJ1-2|TRBV10-3|TRBD1|-
TGTGCCATCAGGGACCCACAGGGACAGGAGGGCTACACCTTC
CAIRDPQGQEGYTF
>TRBJ2-3|TRBV5-4|TRBD2|-
TGTGCCAGCAGCTCCCTGACTAGCGGCACAGATACGCAGTATTTT
CASSSLTSGTDTQYF
>TRBJ2-7|TRBV27|-|-
TGTGCCAGCATCTCCATGGGGCGGCCCTACGAGCAGTACTTC
CASISMGRPYEQYF
>TRBJ2-7|TRBV3-1/TRBV3-2|TRBD1|-
TGTGCCAGCAGCTTCCGACAGGGATTCTACGAGCAGTACTTC
CASSFRQGFYEQYF
>TRBJ1-5|TRBV29-1|-|-
TGCAGCGTTGAAGAGGGGGGTTCTAGCAATCAGCCCCAGCATTTT
CSVEEGGSSNQPQHF
>TRBJ2-3|TRBV4-1|TRBD1|-
TGCGCCAGCAGCCCCCGGGACAGGGGTCCAGATACGCAGTATTTT
CASSPRDRGPDTQYF
>TRBJ1-1|TRBV2|TRBD1|-
TGTGCCAGCAGTACAACAGGGGTTTACGCTGAAGCTTTCTTT
CASSTTGVYAEAFF
>TRBJ2-5|TRBV3-1/TRBV3-2|TRBD2|-
TGTGCCAGCAGTCTAGCGGGGGGTCAAGAGACCCAGTACTTC
CASSLAGGQETQYF
>TRBJ1-2|TRBV18|-|-
TGTGCCAGCTCACCTTGGGCCACAAACTATGGCTACACCTTC
CASSPWATNYGYTF
>TRBJ1-1|TRBV30|-|-
TGTGCCTGGAGTGTACGGGGAGGTCAGGCGAACACTGAAGCTTTCTTT
CAWSVRGGQANTEAFF
>TRBJ1-3|TRBV2|TRBD1|-
TGTGCCAGCAGTGGAGGACAGGGCGACGGAAACACCATATATTTT
CASSGGQGDGNTIYF
>TRBJ1-5|TRBV7-6|-|-
TGTGCCAGCAGCTTAGGGGGCGAAGGTCCAAGGCCCCAGCATTTT
CASSLGGEGPRPQHF
>TRBJ2-7|TRBV20-1|-|-
TGCAGTGCCCTCGAGACCTACGAGCAGTACTTC
CSALETYEQYF
>TRBJ1-1|TRBV2|-|-
TGTGCCAGCAGGTCCAGCCGGGGCACTGAAGCTTTCTTT
CASRSSRGTEAFF
>TRBJ1-2|TRBV9|-|-
TGTGCCAGCAGCGTAGATAGCAACTATGGCTACACCTTC
CASSVDSNYGYTF
>TRBJ2-7|TRBV3-1/TRBV3-2|TRBD1|once
TGTGCCAGCAGCCAAAACCTTCCCGGGACAGGGGAGGAGCAGTACTTC
CASSQNLPGTGEEQYF
>TRBJ1-2|TRBV7-9|-|-
TGTGCCAGCACCCCCAGCGGAGCCGTTTTTTATGGCTACACCTTC
CASTPSGAVFYGYTF
>TRBJ2-3|TRBV11-3|-|once
TGTGCCAGCAGCCTTTCGGAGGAAGGTACGCAGTATTTT
CASSLSEEGTQYF
>TRBJ1-4|TRBV3-1/TRBV3-2|TRBD1|-
TGTGCCAGCAGCCAGGGACAGCCAATCTCTGGTGAAAAACTGTTTTTT
CASSQGQPISGEKLFF
>TRBJ2-3|TRBV3-1/TRBV3-2|TRBD2|-
TGTGCCAGCAGCCGAGCGGGGGGGGTCACAGATACGCAGTATTTT
CASSRAGGVTDTQYF
>TRBJ1-2|TRBV29-1|-|-
TGCAGCGTTGCCCCGTACAGGGAAGGTTTAGAGGGCTACACCTTC
CSVAPYREGLEGYTF
>TRBJ1-5|TRBV23-1|TRBD1|-
TGCGCCAGCAGTCAATCGGGAAGGGGGCCTGGCAATCAGCCCCAGCATTTT
CASSQSGRGPGNQPQHF
>TRBJ2-3|TRBV24-1|TRBD1|-
TGTGCCACCAGTGAACGCGGGACAGGTTTTACGGATACGCAGTATTTT
CATSERGTGFTDTQYF
>TRBJ2-7|TRBV2|TRBD1|-
TGTGCCAGCACCGGGACAGGGGGCCGGGAGCAGTACTTC
CASTGTGGREQYF
>TRBJ1-6|TRBV30|TRBD1|-
TGTGCCTTTTCCCCAGGACAGGCCTATAATTCACCCCTCCACTTT
CAFSPGQAYNSPLHF
>TRBJ1-5|TRBV19|-|-
TGTGCCAGTAGCATGAGTGCCGTCTCCGCGCCCCAGCATTTT
CASSMSAVSAPQHF
>TRBJ2-7|TRBV19|-|-
TGTGCCAGTAGTGAGCGGGTCCCCAACTCCTACGAGCAGTACTTC
CASSERVPNSYEQYF
>TRBJ2-3|TRBV14|TRBD2|-
TGTGCCAGCAGTCTAGCGGGGGATACGCAGTATTTT
CASSLAGDTQYF